These T cell receptor beta chains were read from a single sample in a study of control samples from healthy donors and cancer patients. The method was immunoSEQ multiplex PCR; TCRdb's version includes in-frame clones alone and lacks a portion of them. The table records over 150,000 clones, around 96% of them present only once. The sample taken for sequencing was blood. Receptor source: a man aged 35-49 years in good health. Both conserved end residues are part of each CDR3. D genes are given only for firm matches. Rows may omit the clone size; those that give it use once, few, many or a size class.

NA	TRBJ1-3	16	TRBV7-3	NA	TGTGCCAGCAGCTTAGGAGGTGGGACGCCTGGAAACACCATATATTTT	CASSLGGGTPGNTIYF
NA	TRBJ1-1	15	TRBV14	NA	TGTGCCAGCAGCCCAACGGGAGGGCAGAACACTGAAGCTTTCTTT	CASSPTGGQNTEAFF
NA	TRBJ1-2	14	TRBV10-3	NA	TGTGCCATCAGTGTCCAGGCCTCGCCGAATGGCTACACCTTC	CAISVQASPNGYTF
NA	TRBJ2-7	14	TRBV5-4	NA	TGTGCCAGCAGCTTGGGAGGGGTCTCCTACGAGCAGTACTTC	CASSLGGVSYEQYF
TRBD2	TRBJ2-3	16	TRBV9	NA	TGTGCCAGCAGCCCCTTAGCGGGGGGAAACACAGATACGCAGTATTTT	CASSPLAGGNTDTQYF
NA	TRBJ1-1	13	TRBV24-1	NA	TGTGCCACCAGTGACCCCCCGGGGACAGAAGCTTTCTTT	CATSDPPGTEAFF
NA	TRBJ2-1	16	TRBV27	once	TGTGCCAGCCTGCCTCTACCGATCGAGGGGCGGAATGAGCAGTTCTTC	CASLPLPIEGRNEQFF
NA	TRBJ1-4	16	TRBV9	NA	TGTGCCAGCAGCGTAGGAGTGACGGCCCCAAATGAAAAACTGTTTTTT	CASSVGVTAPNEKLFF
NA	TRBJ1-5	15	TRBV27	once	TGTGCCAGCAGTTTATCGCAGGGACCAAATCAGCCCCAGCATTTT	CASSLSQGPNQPQHF
TRBD1	TRBJ1-5	19	TRBV10-1	NA	TGCGCCAGCAGTGAGACCGGGACAGGGGCTCCGTATAGCAATCAGCCCCAGCATTTT	CASSETGTGAPYSNQPQHF
TRBD1	TRBJ1-2	16	TRBV11-2	NA	TGTGCCAGCAGCAGAACCGGGACAGGGGTTAACTATGGCTACACCTTC	CASSRTGTGVNYGYTF
TRBD1	TRBJ1-2	17	TRBV19	NA	TGTGCCAGTAGTACCCCCGGGACAGGGGGCAAGGGGAATGGCTACACCTTC	CASSTPGTGGKGNGYTF
NA	TRBJ1-2	13	TRBV27	few	TGTGCCAGCAGTTTATCAGGGTTTTCGAGCTACACCTTC	CASSLSGFSSYTF
NA	TRBJ1-1	14	TRBV27	once	TGTGCCAGCAGTTTAAAGAACATGAACACTGAAGCTTTCTTT	CASSLKNMNTEAFF
TRBD1	TRBJ2-1	14	TRBV6-4	NA	TGTGCCAGCAGTCCGGGACAGGGGACCACTGAGCAGTTCTTC	CASSPGQGTTEQFF
NA	TRBJ1-4	13	TRBV19	NA	TGTGCCAGTAGTATGCTCGCTAATGAAAAACTGTTTTTT	CASSMLANEKLFF
NA	TRBJ1-1	12	TRBV30	NA	TGTGCCTGGCTCTACGCCGGGACAGAAGCTTTCTTT	CAWLYAGTEAFF